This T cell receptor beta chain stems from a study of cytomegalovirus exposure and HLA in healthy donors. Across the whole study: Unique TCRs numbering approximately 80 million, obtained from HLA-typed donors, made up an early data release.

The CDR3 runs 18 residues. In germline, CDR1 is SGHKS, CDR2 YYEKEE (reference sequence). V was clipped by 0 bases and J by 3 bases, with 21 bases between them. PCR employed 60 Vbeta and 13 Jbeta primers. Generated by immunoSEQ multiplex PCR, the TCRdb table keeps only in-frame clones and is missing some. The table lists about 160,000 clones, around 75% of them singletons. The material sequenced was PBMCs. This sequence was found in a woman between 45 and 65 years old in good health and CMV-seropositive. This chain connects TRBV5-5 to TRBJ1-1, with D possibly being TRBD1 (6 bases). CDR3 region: CASSLGIGGGGFDTEAFF. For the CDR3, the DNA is TGTGCCAGCAGCTTGGGTATTGGTGGGGGCGGGTTTGACACTGAAGCTTTCTTT.